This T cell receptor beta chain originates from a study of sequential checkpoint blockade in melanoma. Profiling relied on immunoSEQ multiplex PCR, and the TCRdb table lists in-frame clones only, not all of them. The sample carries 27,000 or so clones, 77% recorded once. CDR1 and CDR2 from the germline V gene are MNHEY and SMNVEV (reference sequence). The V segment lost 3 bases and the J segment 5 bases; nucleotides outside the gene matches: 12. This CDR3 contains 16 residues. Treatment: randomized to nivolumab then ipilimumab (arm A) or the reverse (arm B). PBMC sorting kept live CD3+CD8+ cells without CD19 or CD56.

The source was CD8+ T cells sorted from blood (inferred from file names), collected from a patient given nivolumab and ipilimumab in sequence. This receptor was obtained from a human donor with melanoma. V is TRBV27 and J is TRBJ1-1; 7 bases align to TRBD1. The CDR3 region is CASSFPPTGRGTEAFF. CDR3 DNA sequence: TGTGCCAGCAGTTTCCCCCCGACAGGGCGGGGAACTGAAGCTTTCTTT.